This passage covers 19 T cell receptor beta chains from one sample sequenced in a study of OX40 agonist ivuxolimab in advanced cancers. Libraries came from the immunoSEQ multiplex PCR assay. The table comes from immuneACCESS by way of TCRdb, which keeps in-frame sequences with V and J called. Part of the clones is missing from these tables; in studies checked, under half for an unresolved V gene and the rest for unknown reasons. The sample table contains approximately 77,000 clones; only one count was recorded for around nine tenths of them. 4% to 5.5% of the sample belongs to the ten largest clones. This sample comprised CD4+ or CD8+ T cells sorted from blood, obtained in a trial of the OX40 agonist ivuxolimab. The receptors derive from an adult with an advanced solid tumor such as melanoma, head and neck, liver or kidney cancer.

The chain recombines TRBV11-3 with TRBJ2-6; the D gene is possibly TRBD2 (5 bases). V dropped 5 bases and J dropped 0 bases, with 14 bases sitting between them. The germline gives CDR1 SGHNT, CDR2 YENEEA. This CDR3 region has 17 residues. The DNA for the CDR3 is TGTGCCAGCAGCCCCCCAGACCGGGACTCTGGGGCCAACGTCCTGACTTTC. Translation gives CASSPPDRDSGANVLTF.

The rearrangement joins TRBV10-3 to TRBJ2-3; tentatively, D is TRBD1 (6 bases). This CDR3 has 15 residues. Trimming took off 3 bases at V and 0 bases at J, with 10 bases between the two ends. CDR1 ENHRY and CDR2 SYGVKD come from the germline V gene. The CDR3 loop is CAISDDRTSTDTQYF. CDR3 nucleotide sequence: TGTGCCATCAGTGATGACAGGACTAGCACAGATACGCAGTATTTT.

The rearrangement joins TRBV5-8 to TRBJ1-1; D is unclear. Looked up from germline, CDR1 is SGHTS and CDR2 is YDEGEE. The CDR3 covers 13 residues. Trimming took off 1 base at V and 2 bases at J, with 6 bases between the two ends. CDR3: CASSLSANTEAFF. Here the CDR3 DNA reads TGTGCCAGCAGCTTGAGCGCCAACACTGAAGCTTTCTTT.

Judged by abundance, this clone is medium-sized. The V call is TRBV15, the J call TRBJ2-3; perhaps TRBD2 as D (6 bases). V dropped 3 bases and J dropped 2 bases, with 9 bases sitting between them. The CDR3 covers 14 residues. CDR1 is LNHNV, CDR2 YYDKDF, per germline (reference sequence). The CDR3 spells CATSRGLYTDTQYF. The CDR3 coding sequence is TGTGCCACCAGCAGGGGACTTTACACAGATACGCAGTATTTT.

J is TRBJ1-1 and V is TRBV29-1; D might be TRBD1 (5 bases). Trimming stripped 3 bases from V and 5 bases from J, with 28 bases between. CDR3 length equals 18 residues. Germline CDR1 is SQVTM and CDR2 is ANQGSEA. CDR3 protein: CSVDSRPWGVSSETEAFF. The CDR3 coding sequence is TGCAGCGTTGACTCCCGACCTTGGGGGGTCTCATCTGAAACTGAAGCTTTCTTT.

This rearrangement joins TRBV18 to TRBJ1-5; D unclear. Germline-derived CDR1 and CDR2 are KGHSH and LQKENI. Trimming took off 8 bases at V and 3 bases at J, with 11 bases between the two ends. The CDR3 runs 13 residues. The CDR3 sequence is CASAVDLNQPQHF. In nucleotides, the CDR3 is TGTGCCAGCGCTGTGGACCTCAATCAGCCCCAGCATTTT.

This rearrangement joins TRBV5-6 to TRBJ1-3, with a weak D call TRBD1 (6 bases). Germline CDR1 reads SGHDT; CDR2 reads YYEEEE. The CDR3 is made up of 14 amino acids. The ends were cut back, 3 bases at V and 0 bases at J, with 7 bases in the middle. The CDR3 reads CASSYRVSGNTIYF. The CDR3 bases are TGTGCCAGCAGCTACAGGGTCTCTGGAAACACCATATATTTT.

Concerning this clone itself: Other DNA sequences in this specimen translate into the identical CDR3. V usage is TRBV18 and J usage is TRBJ2-5, with D uncertain. This CDR3 comprises 13 residues. Germline V gives CDR1 KGHSH, CDR2 LQKENI. V lost 2 bases, J lost 2 bases, and 6 bases lay in between. The CDR3 is CASSPGQQETQYF. For the CDR3, the DNA is TGTGCCAGCTCACCAGGGCAGCAAGAGACCCAGTACTTC.

CDR3: CASSLGVSTTTSYNEQFF. In DNA form, the CDR3 reads TGTGCCAGCAGTTTGGGGGTGTCGACAACCACATCCTACAATGAGCAGTTCTTC. The V call is TRBV27, the J call TRBJ2-1; D assignment may be TRBD1 or TRBD2 (5 bases each). The V gene's germline CDR1 is MNHEY and CDR2 SMNVEV (reference sequence). The ends were cut back, 3 bases at V and 1 base at J, with 19 bases in the middle. CDR3 length: 18 amino acids.

The chain employs TRBV2 and TRBJ1-5, with TRBD1 identical over 9 bases. CDR1 is SNHLY, CDR2 FYNNEI, per germline. The CDR3 is made up of 14 amino acids. With 7 bases clipped from V and 5 bases from J, the junction kept 6 bases outside the gene matches. CDR3 sequence reads: CASNLDRGYQPQHF. The CDR3 coding sequence is TGTGCCAGCAACTTGGACAGGGGTTATCAGCCCCAGCATTTT.

The chain joins TRBV5-1 to TRBJ1-1; D not certain. Germline CDR1 and CDR2: SGHRS and YFSETQ. CDR3 length equals 14 residues. Trimming took 0 bases from V and 1 from J, leaving 7 bases between them. CDR3 DNA sequence: TGCGCCAGCAGCTTGGAAGGGAGGAACACTGAAGCTTTCTTT. Translation gives CASSLEGRNTEAFF.

V is TRBV28 and J is TRBJ2-7, with D perhaps matching TRBD2 (5 bases). V was clipped by 6 bases and J by 0 bases, with 18 bases between them. Germline-derived CDR1 and CDR2 are MDHEN and SYDVKM. This CDR3 has 16 residues. The DNA for the CDR3 is TGTGCCAGCAGAGGCACCCTACGAGGGAGCTCCTACGAGCAGTACTTC. This gives the protein CASRGTLRGSSYEQYF.

J is TRBJ1-1 and V is TRBV6-1; no firm D call. This CDR3 spans 14 amino acids. The V end lost 6 bases, the J end lost 0 bases, and 11 bases lay between the germline ends. The V gene's germline CDR1 is MNHNS and CDR2 SASEGT. The CDR3 region has the DNA TGTGCCAGCAGCGCCAGAAGCATGAACACTGAAGCTTTCTTT. Translated, it gives CASSARSMNTEAFF.

The rearrangement joins TRBV5-5 to TRBJ2-7; D not resolved. CDR1 SGHKS and CDR2 YYEKEE come from the germline V gene (reference sequence). V dropped 7 bases and J dropped 5 bases, with 10 bases sitting between them. The length of the CDR3 is 11 residues. The CDR3 bases are TGTGCCAGCCTCCCACCTAACGAGCAGTACTTC. Protein sequence: CASLPPNEQYF. Filled out from reference TRBV5-5 and TRBJ2-7, the complete variable domain reads DAGVTQSPTHLIKTRGQQVTLRCSPISGHKSVSWYQQVLGQGPQFIFQYYEKEERGRGNFPDRFSARQFPNYSSELNVNALLLGDSALYLCASLPPNEQYFGPGTRLTVT.

This clone was found once. This CDR3 is CASSVGQGETQYF. CDR3 DNA: TGTGCCAGCAGCGTCGGACAGGGGGAGACCCAGTACTTC. The V gene is TRBV7-2, the J gene TRBJ2-5, with TRBD1 matching 9 bases. Germline V gives CDR1 SGHTA, CDR2 FQGNSA. The V segment lost 5 bases and the J segment 5 bases; nucleotides outside the gene matches: 3. CDR3 length equals 13 residues.

The rearrangement uses TRBV7-2 and TRBJ1-1; D is perhaps TRBD1 (6 bases). The V gene lost 8 bases and the J gene lost 1 base, with 17 bases spanning the gap. This CDR3 contains 15 residues. Germline loops: CDR1 SGHTA, CDR2 FQGNSA. In DNA form, the CDR3 reads TGTGCCAGCTCCCGAAGGGGGGACCAGAACACTGAAGCTTTCTTT. Amino acid sequence: CASSRRGDQNTEAFF. Variable domain in full (rest from reference TRBV7-2 and TRBJ1-1): GAGVSQSPSNKVTEKGKDVELRCDPISGHTALYWYRQSLGQGLEFLIYFQGNSAPDKSGLPSDRFSAERTGGSVSTLTIQRTQQEDSAVYLCASSRRGDQNTEAFFGQGTRLTVV.

This chain joins TRBV18 and TRBJ2-3, with TRBD2 matching 10 bases. Trimming took 1 base from V and 2 from J; bases not matched to a gene: 3. Germline V lookup: CDR1 KGHSH, CDR2 LQKENI. This CDR3 has 16 amino acids. The CDR3 loop reads CASSPLAGGPTDTQYF. For the CDR3, the DNA is TGTGCCAGCTCACCACTAGCGGGAGGACCCACAGATACGCAGTATTTT. The whole variable domain, filled in from reference TRBV18 and TRBJ2-3, reads NAGVMQNPRHLVRRRGQEARLRCSPMKGHSHVYWYRQLPEEGLKFMVYLQKENIIDESGMPKERFSAEFPKEGPSILRIQQVVRGDSAAYFCASSPLAGGPTDTQYFGPGTRLTVL.

The chain recombines TRBV2 with TRBJ1-4, with D possibly matching TRBD1 (5 bases). Germline lookup yields CDR1 SNHLY and CDR2 FYNNEI. Trimming left V 7 bases short and J 1 base short, with 10 bases between. The CDR3 has 14 residues. The CDR3 spells CASILDRTNEKLFF. The CDR3, as DNA: TGTGCCAGCATCCTCGACAGAACTAATGAAAAACTGTTTTTT.

This rearrangement joins TRBV18 to TRBJ2-1; D uncertain. Trimming removed 4 bases from V and 8 bases from J, with 18 bases in between. The CDR3 runs to 15 residues. The germline gives CDR1 KGHSH, CDR2 LQKENI. This CDR3 is CASSLTGPGFDEQFF. The CDR3 DNA follows: TGTGCCAGCTCACTAACCGGTCCGGGTTTCGATGAGCAGTTCTTC.